The 7 T cell receptor beta chains given below trace back to one sample, sequenced in a study of blood T cell repertoires in COVID-19. Profiling relied on immunoSEQ multiplex PCR, and the TCRdb table lists in-frame clones only, not all of them. The repertoire holds tens of thousands of clones, with 70% to 90% as singletons. The sequenced sample was peripheral blood. The receptor set was obtained from a human donor with acute or convalescent COVID-19. The donor label of this sample is uncertain.

The J gene is TRBJ1-1, the V gene TRBV27; D possibly corresponds to TRBD1 (6 bases). V lost 6 bases and J lost 5, with 13 bases in between. There are 13 residues in the CDR3. Per germline, CDR1 MNHEY and CDR2 SMNVEV (reference sequence). The CDR3 coding sequence is TGTGCCAGCAGGAGGAGAGGGGGAACTGAAGCTTTCTTT. It codes for CASRRRGGTEAFF.

This clone was seen once. The chain joins TRBV7-8 to TRBJ2-3; 9 nucleotides agree with TRBD2. Trimming at V came to 3 bases and at J to 7 bases, leaving 5 bases not matched to a gene. Germline V gene sequence: CDR1 SGHVS, CDR2 FQNEAQ. CDR3 length equals 14 residues. The CDR3 protein is CASSFSGGLNTQYF. CDR3 in DNA: TGTGCCAGCAGCTTTAGCGGGGGCCTCAATACGCAGTATTTT. Full variable domain (remainder filled in from reference TRBV7-8 and TRBJ2-3): GAGVSQSPRYKVAKRGQDVALRCDPISGHVSLFWYQQALGQGPEFLTYFQNEAQLDKSGLPSDRFFAERPEGSVSTLKIQRTQQEDSAVYLCASSFSGGLNTQYFGPGTRLTVL.

The rearrangement uses TRBV3-1 (or the pseudogene TRBV3-2) and TRBJ2-7; possibly TRBD1 for D (6 bases). Germline CDR1 LGHDT, CDR2 YNNKEL (reference sequence). Between the trimmed V and J ends, which lost 4 bases and 2 bases, there was a span of 15 bases. The CDR3 length is 15 residues. CDR3 in amino acids: CASSPPGTLAYEQYF. The DNA of the CDR3 is TGTGCCAGCAGCCCTCCCGGGACACTGGCCTACGAGCAGTACTTC.

The chain is built from TRBV6-6 and TRBJ2-2; tentative D call: TRBD1 (6 bases). CDR1 and CDR2 (germline): MNHNY, SVGAGI (reference sequence). CDR3 size: 13 residues. The germline V and J ends were trimmed by 8 bases and 7 bases, with 14 bases remaining between them. The CDR3 is CASRQAWDGELFF. The CDR3 DNA is TGTGCCAGCCGACAGGCTTGGGACGGGGAGCTGTTTTTT.

The gene calls are TRBV10-3 and TRBJ2-5; a possible D gene is TRBD2 (7 bases). The CDR3 covers 13 residues. Trimming took off 6 bases at V and 5 bases at J, with 13 bases between the two ends. The germline V gene encodes CDR1 ENHRY and CDR2 SYGVKD. The CDR3 DNA sequence: TGTGCCATCAGGACGGGGGGCGGGGAGACCCAGTACTTC. Amino acids: CAIRTGGGETQYF.

This clone was picked up one time. The chain recombines TRBV28 with TRBJ2-3, with a tentative D call TRBD1 (5 bases). CDR1 MDHEN and CDR2 SYDVKM come from the germline V gene. Trimming pared 4 bases from V and 9 bases from J, leaving 14 bases between. CDR3 length equals 13 residues. CDR3 sequence: CASSSRVTVTQYF. CDR3 DNA sequence: TGTGCCAGCAGTTCCAGGGTTACGGTCACGCAGTATTTT. Full variable domain (missing parts from reference TRBV28 and TRBJ2-3): DVKVTQSSRYLVKRTGEKVFLECVQDMDHENMFWYRQDPGLGLRLIYFSYDVKMKEKGDIPEGYSVSREKKERFSLILESASTNQTSMYLCASSSRVTVTQYFGPGTRLTVL.

The V call is TRBV7-9, the J call TRBJ1-5; tentatively, D is TRBD1 (6 bases). The CDR3 sequence is 13 residues long. Trimming took off 6 bases at V and 4 bases at J, with 10 bases between the two ends. Germline V CDR1 and CDR2: SEHNR, FQNEAQ (reference sequence). In DNA form, the CDR3 reads TGTGCCAGCAGTTGGGACACAAATCAGCCCCAGCATTTT. Residues: CASSWDTNQPQHF.